These 27 T cell receptor beta chains originate from one sample sequenced in a study of blood T cell repertoires in COVID-19. The method was immunoSEQ multiplex PCR; TCRdb's version includes in-frame clones alone and lacks a portion of them. The table has around 170,000 clones, about 80% seen once. The source material was peripheral blood. These receptors were taken from a man between 65 and 85 years old who had recovered from COVID-19.

This rearrangement joins TRBV19 to TRBJ2-1; the match to TRBD2 covers 10 bases. The CDR3 is 17 amino acids. J lost 7 bases, V lost 8 bases, and 17 bases had no gene match. Germline values: CDR1 LNHDA, CDR2 SQIVND (reference sequence). CDR3 DNA sequence: TGTGCCAGTGCCCGGTGGGCTAGCGGGAGTCCGGGGAATGAGCAGTTCTTC. Translating it yields CASARWASGSPGNEQFF.

Of note for this clone: Other nucleotide sequences in the sample specify the same CDR3. V gene TRBV6-5 combines with J gene TRBJ1-6, with TRBD1 matching 7 bases. The CDR3 has 13 residues. The germline V gene has CDR1 MNHEY and CDR2 SVGAGI. J lost 10 bases, V lost 7 bases, and 7 bases had no gene match. The CDR3 loop reads CASKHRGGSPLHF. The CDR3 bases are TGTGCCAGCAAACACAGGGGCGGATCACCCCTCCACTTT.

The chain recombines TRBV11-3 with TRBJ2-1; TRBD2 matches at 11 bases. The germline CDR1 and CDR2 sequences are SGHNT and YENEEA. Trimming took 5 bases from V and 4 from J; bases not matched to a gene: 13. There are 18 residues in the CDR3. The CDR3 region has the DNA TGTGCCAGCAGCCCCGGGACAGTCGGACTAGCGGGTTACAATGAGCAGTTCTTC. Translated: CASSPGTVGLAGYNEQFF. Full variable domain (remainder filled in from reference TRBV11-3 and TRBJ2-1): EAGVVQSPRYKIIEKKQPVAFWCNPISGHNTLYWYLQNLGQGPELLIRYENEEAVDDSQLPKDRFSAERLKGVDSTLKIQPAELGDSAVYLCASSPGTVGLAGYNEQFFGPGTRLTVL.

This clone was recorded once. V and J are TRBV28 and TRBJ1-6, with D tentatively TRBD1 (6 bases). The germline CDR1 and CDR2 sequences are MDHEN and SYDVKM. V was cut by 5 bases and J by 9 bases, with 14 bases left in between. The CDR3 loop spans 14 amino acids. The CDR3 DNA follows: TGTGCCAGCAGTGTACAGGGAGAGGGTTCACCCCTCCACTTT. Amino acid sequence: CASSVQGEGSPLHF.

In this sample, this clone turned up once. This rearrangement joins TRBV5-1 to TRBJ2-1; 8 nucleotides match TRBD2. Looked up from germline, CDR1 is SGHRS and CDR2 is YFSETQ. This CDR3 comprises 13 residues. V gave up 5 bases and J gave up 6 bases; unmatched junction bases: 4. The chain's CDR3 is CASRPGGSNEQFF. CDR3 nucleotides: TGCGCCAGCAGACCGGGAGGGAGCAATGAGCAGTTCTTC.

DNA of the CDR3: TGTGCCAGCAGCTTAAAGGGGGACACCTACAATGAGCAGTTCTTC. Its protein is CASSLKGDTYNEQFF. The chain links TRBV7-2 to TRBJ2-1; weak D call: TRBD1 (6 bases). V shed 2 bases and J shed 2 bases, with 10 bases lying between them. Germline CDR1 and CDR2: SGHTA and FQGNSA. The CDR3 covers 15 residues. The whole variable domain, filled in from reference TRBV7-2 and TRBJ2-1, reads GAGVSQSPSNKVTEKGKDVELRCDPISGHTALYWYRQSLGQGLEFLIYFQGNSAPDKSGLPSDRFSAERTGGSVSTLTIQRTQQEDSAVYLCASSLKGDTYNEQFFGPGTRLTVL.

The V and J genes are TRBV9 and TRBJ2-1; D might be TRBD2 (6 bases). This CDR3 is 16 amino acids long. V was clipped by 4 bases and J by 4 bases, with 18 bases between them. From germline, CDR1 is SGDLS and CDR2 YYNGEE. CDR3 in amino acids: CASSLGVTGLYNEQFF. DNA for the CDR3: TGTGCCAGCAGCCTAGGGGTCACGGGACTTTACAATGAGCAGTTCTTC.

In its sample, this clone was seen a few times. The V gene is TRBV5-4, the J gene TRBJ2-2, with D possibly matching TRBD2 (7 bases). CDR3 length: 12 amino acids. Germline lookup yields CDR1 SGHNT and CDR2 YYREEE (reference sequence). V lost 3 bases and J lost 9, with 9 bases in between. The CDR3 DNA reads TGTGCCAGCAGCTGGGGGGGCAGGGAGCTGTTTTTT. The encoded protein is CASSWGGRELFF.

This clone was detected once. The chain carries TRBV2 and TRBJ1-3; 7 bases fit TRBD1. The CDR3 is made up of 16 amino acids. Losses at the gene ends were 5 bases for V and 2 bases for J; bases not matched to a gene: 9. CDR1 and CDR2 (germline): SNHLY, FYNNEI. CDR3 residues: CASSNHRGNAGNTIYF. The CDR3, as DNA: TGTGCCAGCAGTAACCACAGGGGTAACGCTGGAAACACCATATATTTT. Using reference TRBV2 and TRBJ1-3 for the parts outside the CDR3, the full variable domain is EPEVTQTPSHQVTQMGQEVILRCVPISNHLYFYWYRQILGQKVEFLVSFYNNEISEKSEIFDDQFSVERPDGSNFTLKIRSTKLEDSAMYFCASSNHRGNAGNTIYFGEGSWLTVV.

This chain links TRBV9 with TRBJ2-3; the D is unclear. Germline assignment: CDR1 SGDLS and CDR2 YYNGEE. The V and J ends lost 2 bases and 4 bases respectively, with 8 bases between them. The CDR3 covers 13 residues. Here the CDR3 reads CASSVSSPDTQYF. CDR3 nucleotide sequence: TGTGCCAGCAGCGTCAGTTCCCCAGATACGCAGTATTTT.

V and J are TRBV29-1 and TRBJ2-1, with D uncertain. From germline, CDR1 is SQVTM and CDR2 ANQGSEA. Trimming pared 0 bases from V and 6 bases from J, leaving 12 bases between. The CDR3 length is 14 residues. In nucleotides, the CDR3 is TGCAGCGTTGAAGATCCCACTGATATCAATGAGCAGTTCTTC. It encodes CSVEDPTDINEQFF.

This clone has only one observation. The chain recombines TRBV18 with TRBJ2-7; D is possibly TRBD2 (5 bases). The V gene lost 3 bases and the J gene lost 0 bases, with 9 bases spanning the gap. This CDR3 is built from 14 residues. Germline V gives CDR1 KGHSH, CDR2 LQKENI. CDR3 sequence (DNA): TGTGCCAGCTCACCCGGACTGACCTCCTACGAGCAGTACTTC. As protein: CASSPGLTSYEQYF. Using reference TRBV18 and TRBJ2-7 for the parts outside the CDR3, the full variable domain is NAGVMQNPRHLVRRRGQEARLRCSPMKGHSHVYWYRQLPEEGLKFMVYLQKENIIDESGMPKERFSAEFPKEGPSILRIQQVVRGDSAAYFCASSPGLTSYEQYFGPGTRLTVT.

V and J are TRBV5-1 and TRBJ2-1; 16 positions agree with TRBD2. The CDR3 is made up of 17 amino acids. V shed 4 bases and J 2 bases; nucleotides not matched to a gene: 3. Germline V lookup: CDR1 SGHRS, CDR2 YFSETQ. CDR3 nucleotides: TGCGCCAGCAGCGAGGGACTAGCGGGAGGGACCTACAATGAGCAGTTCTTC. This codes for CASSEGLAGGTYNEQFF.

The chain couples TRBV5-1 to TRBJ2-2, with 8 bases aligning to TRBD2. The V gene end was trimmed by 7 bases and the J gene end by 6 bases; junction bases not matched to a gene: 14. Germline V gene lookup returns CDR1 SGHRS and CDR2 YFSETQ. The CDR3 contains 16 residues. CDR3 nucleotide sequence: TGCGCCAGCGCCCCTAGAGGAGCGGGAGCAGCCGGGGAGCTGTTTTTT. Its protein product is CASAPRGAGAAGELFF.

The V and J genes are TRBV2 and TRBJ2-3; D unclear. Germline CDR1 and CDR2: SNHLY and FYNNEI. The germline V and J ends were trimmed by 6 bases and 7 bases, with 11 bases remaining between them. The CDR3 runs to 12 residues. CDR3 sequence reads: CASRSADYTQYF. The CDR3 nucleotides are TGTGCCAGCAGATCGGCGGATTATACGCAGTATTTT.

The J gene is TRBJ2-3, the V gene TRBV6-1, with 7 positions matching TRBD2. CDR1 is MNHNS and CDR2 is SASEGT in the germline V gene. The junction had 10 bases not matched to a gene; V was cut back by 3 bases and J by 4 bases. CDR3 length equals 16 residues. The CDR3, as DNA: TGTGCCAGCAGTGAGGAGGTGGGAGGGCAGGCAGATACGCAGTATTTT. Translation gives CASSEEVGGQADTQYF.

This clone was detected only a few times. This chain links TRBV18 with TRBJ2-5; D is uncertain. The germline V and J ends were trimmed by 6 bases and 0 bases, with 2 bases remaining between them. CDR1 is KGHSH, CDR2 LQKENI, per germline. This CDR3 region has 11 residues. DNA of the CDR3: TGTGCCAGCTCCTACCAAGAGACCCAGTACTTC. Translating gives CASSYQETQYF.

This chain joins TRBV6-5 and TRBJ1-2, with D unresolved. CDR1 MNHEY and CDR2 SVGAGI come from the germline V gene. This CDR3 contains 14 residues. V was clipped by 5 bases and J by 4 bases, with 14 bases between them. This chain's CDR3 is CASSPTRRGYGYTF. The CDR3 nucleotides read TGTGCCAGCAGTCCCACGAGGCGCGGCTATGGCTACACCTTC.

The chain has TRBV2 and TRBJ1-5, with 11 bases lining up with TRBD1. After removal of 6 bases from V and 7 bases from J, the junction contained 5 bases not matched to a gene. This CDR3 is 14 amino acids long. Germline V gene sequence: CDR1 SNHLY, CDR2 FYNNEI. In nucleotides, the CDR3 is TGTGCCAGCAGGGTGGGACAGGGGGGCCAGCCCCAGCATTTT. Encoded protein: CASRVGQGGQPQHF.

V is TRBV25-1 and J is TRBJ1-4, with D perhaps matching TRBD1 (5 bases). CDR1 and CDR2 from the germline V gene are MGHDK and SYGVNS. With 7 bases removed from V and 4 bases from J, the gap between germline ends came to 7 bases. The CDR3 extends over 12 amino acids. The CDR3 spells CASKGFNEKLFF. CDR3 bases: TGTGCCAGCAAGGGGTTTAATGAAAAACTGTTTTTT.

The chain carries TRBV3-1 (or the pseudogene TRBV3-2) and TRBJ2-7; TRBD2 agrees at 7 bases. CDR3 length: 14 amino acids. The V gene's germline CDR1 is LGHDT and CDR2 YNNKEL (reference sequence). V trimming: 5 bases; J trimming: 2 bases; junction bases outside the gene matches: 6. The CDR3 here is CASSSRTRAYEQYF. DNA of the CDR3: TGTGCCAGCAGCAGCCGGACTAGGGCCTACGAGCAGTACTTC.

CDR3 protein: CASSLIDRGYGYTF. The CDR3 coding sequence is TGTGCCAGCAGCTTAATCGACAGGGGCTATGGCTACACCTTC. The V and J genes are TRBV7-8 and TRBJ1-2; 8 positions match TRBD1. V trimming: 2 bases; J trimming: 4 bases; junction bases outside the gene matches: 3. This CDR3 is built from 14 residues. From germline, CDR1 is SGHVS and CDR2 FQNEAQ.

As concerns this clone: This sample includes further DNA sequences coding for the same CDR3. V is TRBV4-2 and J is TRBJ2-1; 9 bases are a match to TRBD2. This CDR3 region has 16 residues. Trimming cost V 0 bases and J 2 bases; bases outside gene matches: 2. Germline assignment: CDR1 LGHNA and CDR2 YNFKEQ. CDR3 in amino acids: CASSQETSGAYNEQFF. In DNA, the CDR3 is TGTGCCAGCAGCCAAGAGACTAGCGGAGCCTACAATGAGCAGTTCTTC.

V is TRBV7-8 and J is TRBJ2-4; 7 bases match TRBD2. V shed 8 bases and J 1 base; nucleotides not matched to a gene: 5. Germline assignment: CDR1 SGHVS and CDR2 FQNEAQ. This CDR3 has 14 amino acids. The CDR3 protein is CASAPGGAKNIQYF. The CDR3 DNA reads TGTGCCAGCGCCCCGGGGGGTGCCAAAAACATTCAGTACTTC.

This clone was counted a few times. In DNA form, the CDR3 reads TGCGCCAGCAGCTTGGGCGGCACCGGGGAGCTGTTTTTT. This encodes CASSLGGTGELFF. V gene TRBV5-1 combines with J gene TRBJ2-2; D is undetermined. In germline, CDR1 is SGHRS, CDR2 YFSETQ. The CDR3 loop spans 13 amino acids. Trimming took 0 bases from V and 4 from J, leaving 4 bases between them. Filled out from reference TRBV5-1 and TRBJ2-2, the complete variable domain reads KAGVTQTPRYLIKTRGQQVTLSCSPISGHRSVSWYQQTPGQGLQFLFEYFSETQRNKGNFPGRFSGRQFSNSRSEMNVSTLELGDSALYLCASSLGGTGELFFGEGSRLTVL.

This clone was recorded many times. The V gene is TRBV4-1, the J gene TRBJ2-7, with D possibly matching TRBD1 (7 bases). V lost 0 bases to trimming and J lost 4 bases, with 13 bases between them. The CDR3 contains 15 residues. Germline V gene lookup returns CDR1 MGHRA and CDR2 YSYEKL. The CDR3 sequence is CASSQEGGGRYEQYF. CDR3 in DNA: TGCGCCAGCAGCCAAGAAGGAGGGGGCAGGTACGAGCAGTACTTC.

V gene TRBV11-2 combines with J gene TRBJ2-1; tentatively, D is TRBD2 (5 bases). Trimming left V 1 base short and J 2 bases short, with 15 bases between. CDR3 length equals 17 residues. The V gene's germline CDR1 is SGHAT and CDR2 FQNNGV. The chain's CDR3 is CASSLGGSLATYNEQFF. In DNA, the CDR3 is TGTGCCAGCAGCTTAGGAGGTAGCCTAGCTACCTACAATGAGCAGTTCTTC.